These 6 T cell receptor beta chains were sequenced from one sample in a study of T-cell reconstitution after alpha-beta-depleted transplantation in children. A TCRbeta library incorporating unique molecular identifiers was prepared. Each CDR3 protein gets one entry after TCRdb re-called the PCR reads with MiXCR. The sample carries hundreds of thousands of distinct CDR3 sequences, roughly 13% recorded once. The input for sequencing was PBMCs, mostly from graft donor cells, taken 360 days after TCRalphabeta/CD19-depleted stem cell transplant. The receptors were sampled from a male patient between 5 and 17 years old who had a stem cell transplant for acute myeloid leukemia, so the T cells may come from the graft donor.

A few counts support this clonotype. The gene calls are TRBV7-6 and TRBJ1-6; possible D gene TRBD1, 5 bases. V shed 1 base and J shed 7 bases, with 32 bases lying between them. This CDR3 comprises 22 residues. CDR1 is SGHVS, CDR2 FNYEAQ, per germline. DNA of the CDR3: TGTGCCAGCAGCTTAGATGTCAGTATTCGGCAGGCTAAGGGGAGTCTCAATTCACCCCTCCACTTT. Translation gives CASSLDVSIRQAKGSLNSPLHF.

This clonotype was seen at least ten times. V gene TRBV7-3 combines with J gene TRBJ2-2; TRBD1 aligns across 9 bases. CDR1 SGHTA and CDR2 FQGTGA come from the germline V gene. This CDR3 contains 17 residues. The ends lost 0 bases at V and 5 bases at J; junction bases unmatched: 7. The CDR3 region is CASSLTVQGARTGELFF. The CDR3 nucleotides read TGTGCCAGCAGCTTAACGGTACAGGGGGCGCGAACCGGGGAGCTGTTTTTT. The whole variable domain, remainder taken from reference TRBV7-3 and TRBJ2-2, is GAGVSQTPSNKVTEKGKYVELRCDPISGHTALYWYRQSLGQGPEFLIYFQGTGAADDSGLPNDRFFAVRPEGSVSTLKIQRTERGDSAVYLCASSLTVQGARTGELFFGEGSRLTVL.

This clonotype was counted only a few times. This chain connects TRBV25-1 to TRBJ1-5; D unclear. The length of the CDR3 is 11 residues. Trimming took off 1 base at V and 6 bases at J, with 1 base between the two ends. CDR1 and CDR2 (germline): MGHDK, SYGVNS. The CDR3 sequence: CASSECQPQHF. Here the CDR3 DNA reads TGTGCCAGCAGTGAATGTCAGCCCCAGCATTTT.

This clonotype has only a few counts. The chain links TRBV6-2 or TRBV6-3 to TRBJ2-4; no firm D call. In germline, CDR1 is MNHEY, CDR2 SVGEGT. This CDR3 spans 12 amino acids. The germline V and J ends were trimmed by 11 bases and 2 bases, with 10 bases remaining between them. In nucleotides, the CDR3 is TGTGCCTCAAAACGGACCAAAAACATTCAGTACTTC. Translation gives CASKRTKNIQYF.

The sample holds many counts of this clonotype. The V and J genes are TRBV7-9 and TRBJ2-1; D is ambiguous. Per germline, CDR1 SEHNR and CDR2 FQNEAQ (reference sequence). The CDR3 is 17 amino acids. V was shortened by 4 bases and J by 6 bases, with 22 bases between the two germline ends. CDR3 region: CASSSPRGAPRRNEQFF. CDR3 bases: TGTGCCAGCAGCTCCCCTCGAGGAGCCCCCCGTCGCAATGAGCAGTTCTTC.

This clonotype was recorded a few times. The chain carries TRBV4-3 and TRBJ2-3; no clear D. The V and J ends lost 5 bases and 4 bases respectively, with 13 bases between them. From germline, CDR1 is LGHNA and CDR2 YSLEER. The CDR3 length is 14 residues. The CDR3 loop reads CASSSGLLADTQYF. The CDR3 DNA reads TGCGCCAGCAGCTCGGGTCTGCTAGCAGATACGCAGTATTTT.